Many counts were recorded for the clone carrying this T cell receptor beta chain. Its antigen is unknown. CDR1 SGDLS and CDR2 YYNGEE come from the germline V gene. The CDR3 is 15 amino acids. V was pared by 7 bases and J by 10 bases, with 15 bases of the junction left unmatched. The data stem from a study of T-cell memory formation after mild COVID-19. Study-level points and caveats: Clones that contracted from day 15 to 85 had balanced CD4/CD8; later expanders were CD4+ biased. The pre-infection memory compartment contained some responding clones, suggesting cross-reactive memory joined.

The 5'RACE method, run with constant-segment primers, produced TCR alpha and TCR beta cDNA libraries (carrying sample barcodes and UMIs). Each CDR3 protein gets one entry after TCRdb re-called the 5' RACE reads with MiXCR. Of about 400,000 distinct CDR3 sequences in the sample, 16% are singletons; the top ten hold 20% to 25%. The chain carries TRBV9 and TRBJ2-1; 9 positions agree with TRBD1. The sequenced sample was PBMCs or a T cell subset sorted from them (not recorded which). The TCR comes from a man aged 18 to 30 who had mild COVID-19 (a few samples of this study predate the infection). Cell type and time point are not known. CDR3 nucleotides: TGTGCCAGCCGAAAACAGGGGGCGCCGCCCGGAGAGCAGTTCTTC. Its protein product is CASRKQGAPPGEQFF.